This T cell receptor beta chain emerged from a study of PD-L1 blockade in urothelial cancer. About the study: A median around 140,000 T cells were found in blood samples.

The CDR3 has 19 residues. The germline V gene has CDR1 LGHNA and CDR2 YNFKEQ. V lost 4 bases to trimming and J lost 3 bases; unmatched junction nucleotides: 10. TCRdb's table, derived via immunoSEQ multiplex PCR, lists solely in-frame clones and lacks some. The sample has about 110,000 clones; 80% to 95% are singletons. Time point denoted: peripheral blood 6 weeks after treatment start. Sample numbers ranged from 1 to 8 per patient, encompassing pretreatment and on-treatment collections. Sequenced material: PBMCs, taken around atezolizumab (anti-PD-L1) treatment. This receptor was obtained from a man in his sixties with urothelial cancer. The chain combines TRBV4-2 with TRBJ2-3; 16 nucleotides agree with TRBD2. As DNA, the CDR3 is TGTGCCAGCAGCCCCAGCTCCGGGACTAGCGGGGGGGCGACAGATACGCAGTATTTT. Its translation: CASSPSSGTSGGATDTQYF.